Presented here are 29 T cell receptor beta chains from one specimen sequenced in a study of response to subunit inactivated influenza vaccine. TCRdb used MiXCR to reprocess the RT-PCR reads, holding one entry per CDR3 protein. The table records 710,000 or so distinct CDR3 sequences, more than 15% of them present only once. The material was PBMCs from blood, obtained roughly 12 days after vaccination. These receptors came from a man aged 45 to 65 who received an inactivated influenza vaccine.

The chain is built from TRBV19 and TRBJ2-7; TRBD1 agrees at 7 bases. The CDR3 contains 13 residues. CDR1 LNHDA and CDR2 SQIVND come from the germline V gene (reference sequence). V shed 8 bases and J 4 bases; nucleotides not matched to a gene: 8. CDR3 in DNA: TGTGCCAGTCGGGACAGCACCAGGTACGAGCAGTACTTC. Translated: CASRDSTRYEQYF.

The chain is built from TRBV3-1 and TRBJ2-4; D gene unclear. The length of the CDR3 is 16 residues. Trimming took 3 bases from V and 0 from J, leaving 12 bases between them. Germline V gene sequence: CDR1 LGHDT, CDR2 YNNKEL (reference sequence). In DNA, the CDR3 is TGTGCCAGCAGCCACGGACGCGGAATAGCCAAAAACATTCAGTACTTC. This encodes CASSHGRGIAKNIQYF.

This chain connects TRBV5-1 to TRBJ2-1; D might be TRBD1 (7 bases). Per the germline V gene, CDR1 is SGHRS and CDR2 is YFSETQ. Trimming removed 4 bases at V and 6 bases at J, with 17 bases between. The CDR3 totals 15 residues. The CDR3 DNA is TGCGCCAGCAGCCTGGGGCGGGACAGCGCCAATGAGCAGTTCTTC. Translation: CASSLGRDSANEQFF.

The rearrangement joins TRBV6-2 or TRBV6-3 to TRBJ1-5; 7 nucleotides align to TRBD1. V lost 6 bases to trimming and J lost 6 bases; unmatched junction nucleotides: 8. Germline assignment: CDR1 MNHEY and CDR2 SVGEGT. The CDR3 is 14 amino acids. The CDR3 loop is CASRFQGGGQPQHF. The DNA of the CDR3 is TGTGCCAGCAGGTTTCAGGGGGGCGGTCAGCCCCAGCATTTT.

This rearrangement joins TRBV20-1 to TRBJ2-1; TRBD2 matches 7 bases. There are 16 residues in the CDR3. The germline V gene has CDR1 DFQATT and CDR2 SNEGSKA (reference sequence). The J segment lost 5 bases and the V segment lost 3 bases, leaving 13 bases of the junction unmatched. CDR3: CSASPLYRGGDNEQFF. The CDR3 DNA follows: TGCAGTGCTAGCCCCCTTTATAGGGGAGGGGACAATGAGCAGTTCTTC.

V is TRBV10-3 and J is TRBJ2-1; 7 nucleotides line up with TRBD2. Germline CDR1 is ENHRY and CDR2 is SYGVKD. The CDR3 is 15 residues long. With V trimmed by 6 bases and J by 7 bases, 12 bases remained unmatched. The DNA for the CDR3 is TGTGCCATCAGACCACACAGCGGGGCGGAGAATGAGCAGTTCTTC. Its protein is CAIRPHSGAENEQFF.

Only a few counts were recorded for this clonotype. The V and J genes are TRBV6-5 and TRBJ1-5; no definite D call. V was clipped by 0 bases and J by 1 base, with 13 bases between them. Germline lookup yields CDR1 MNHEY and CDR2 SVGAGI. There are 17 residues in the CDR3. This CDR3 reads CASSYSRRERSNQPQHF. Written as DNA, the CDR3 is TGTGCCAGCAGTTACTCGAGGCGAGAACGGAGCAATCAGCCCCAGCATTTT.

This clonotype was seen a handful of times. J is TRBJ2-7 and V is TRBV11-2, with D unresolved. Trimming removed 1 base from V and 7 bases from J, with 5 bases in between. The CDR3 is made up of 11 amino acids. Germline V CDR1 and CDR2: SGHAT, FQNNGV. DNA of the CDR3: TGTGCCAGCAGCTTAGCAGTTGAGCAGTACTTC. It encodes CASSLAVEQYF. Combining the CDR3 with reference TRBV11-2 and TRBJ2-7 gives the whole variable domain EAGVAQSPRYKIIEKRQSVAFWCNPISGHATLYWYQQILGQGPKLLIQFQNNGVVDDSQLPKDRFSAERLKGVDSTLKIQPAKLEDSAVYLCASSLAVEQYFGPGTRLTVT.

Details on this clonotype: The junction and the germline gene differ at one end; a read error may be behind it. The gene calls are TRBV11-2 and TRBJ1-1, with 9 positions matching TRBD1. CDR3 length: 13 amino acids. From germline, CDR1 is SGHAT and CDR2 FQNNGV. CDR3 amino acids: CARSLDRDRVAFF. The CDR3 bases are TGTGCCCGCAGCTTGGACCGGGACAGGGTGGCTTTCTTT.

V and J are TRBV18 and TRBJ2-2; 8 positions match TRBD1. The trim removed 2 bases at V and 8 bases at J, leaving 7 bases unmatched. CDR1 is KGHSH, CDR2 LQKENI, per germline. The CDR3 consists of 15 residues. The DNA of the CDR3 is TGTGCCAGCTCACCAAACCAGGGGGCATCGGGGGAGCTGTTTTTT. Translating gives CASSPNQGASGELFF.

This clonotype has more than one count but fewer than ten. This chain uses TRBV5-1 with TRBJ2-1; 10 bases match TRBD2. Unmatched junction bases numbered 9, after V lost 4 bases and J lost 8 bases. Germline V lookup: CDR1 SGHRS, CDR2 YFSETQ. CDR3 length: 15 amino acids. The CDR3 nucleotides are TGCGCCAGCAGCCTCCCTAGCGGGAGTGGGGATGAGCAGTTCTTC. Amino acid sequence: CASSLPSGSGDEQFF.

This clonotype has ten or more counts. The chain couples TRBV7-6 to TRBJ2-2; TRBD1 agrees at 8 bases. Per the germline V gene, CDR1 is SGHVS and CDR2 is FNYEAQ. The length of the CDR3 is 16 residues. With 3 bases clipped from V and 0 bases from J, the junction kept 3 bases outside the gene matches. The CDR3 region is CASSLGTGSNTGELFF. For the CDR3, the DNA is TGTGCCAGCAGCTTGGGGACAGGATCGAACACCGGGGAGCTGTTTTTT.

This sequence joins TRBV10-3 and TRBJ1-2; D is undetermined. V was clipped by 3 bases and J by 7 bases, with 12 bases between them. Germline lookup yields CDR1 ENHRY and CDR2 SYGVKD. The CDR3 consists of 13 residues. Here the CDR3 reads CAISDGLGIGYTF. In nucleotides, the CDR3 is TGTGCCATCAGTGATGGTCTAGGAATTGGCTACACCTTC.

The gene calls are TRBV4-3 and TRBJ1-6; D perhaps matches TRBD1 (5 bases). The CDR3 has 14 amino acids. V gave up 1 base and J gave up 9 bases, with 10 bases separating them. From germline, CDR1 is LGHNA and CDR2 YSLEER. The DNA for the CDR3 is TGCGCCAGCAGCCAAGTGGGGCAGCGTTCACCCCTCCACTTT. Translating gives CASSQVGQRSPLHF.

The chain joins TRBV7-2 to TRBJ1-1; D is possibly TRBD1 (6 bases). The V and J ends lost 5 bases and 0 bases respectively, with 16 bases between them. The CDR3 covers 16 residues. Per germline, CDR1 SGHTA and CDR2 FQGNSA. The CDR3 region is CASSKTGLSVNTEAFF. DNA of the CDR3: TGTGCCAGCAGCAAGACAGGACTTTCCGTGAACACTGAAGCTTTCTTT.

The rearrangement links TRBV7-2 to TRBJ2-7; tentative D call: TRBD1 (6 bases). There are 16 residues in the CDR3. Per the germline V gene, CDR1 is SGHTA and CDR2 is FQGNSA. Between the trimmed V and J ends, which lost 5 bases and 0 bases, there was a span of 17 bases. CDR3 nucleotides: TGTGCCAGCAGCCCAACCCCAGGACAGTTCTCCTACGAGCAGTACTTC. Protein sequence: CASSPTPGQFSYEQYF.

J is TRBJ2-1 and V is TRBV11-1, with 8 bases matching TRBD2. Trimming took 1 base from V and 0 from J; bases not matched to a gene: 17. CDR3 length equals 21 residues. Germline CDR1 and CDR2: SGHAT and FQDESV (reference sequence). Written as DNA, the CDR3 is TGTGCCAGCAGCTTAGTAGTTGGGATTTCAGCGGGGGTAGACTCCTACAATGAGCAGTTCTTC. Translating gives CASSLVVGISAGVDSYNEQFF.

This clonotype was seen a few times. The rearrangement links TRBV28 to TRBJ2-5; D is undetermined. Germline V lookup: CDR1 MDHEN, CDR2 SYDVKM. This CDR3 spans 13 amino acids. Trimming shortened V by 7 bases and J by 1 base, and 10 bases separated the two germline ends. The CDR3 sequence: CASTSAIQETQYF. The CDR3 bases are TGTGCCAGCACGTCGGCGATCCAAGAGACCCAGTACTTC.

V usage is TRBV12-3 or TRBV12-4 and J usage is TRBJ1-4, with D tentatively TRBD1 (5 bases). The CDR3 is 18 amino acids. The ends were cut back, 6 bases at V and 0 bases at J, with 20 bases in the middle. This CDR3 reads CASSLPGRRSTTNEKLFF. Here the CDR3 DNA reads TGTGCCAGCAGCCTACCGGGACGCCGCAGTACAACTAATGAAAAACTGTTTTTT.

This clonotype occurred many times. The chain couples TRBV28 to TRBJ2-1; tentative D call: TRBD2 (6 bases). Looked up from germline, CDR1 is MDHEN and CDR2 is SYDVKM. This CDR3 contains 13 residues. V was shortened by 8 bases and J by 3 bases, with 11 bases between the two germline ends. CDR3 DNA sequence: TGTGCCAGCGGCATTAGCGGCTACAATGAGCAGTTCTTC. It is translated as CASGISGYNEQFF.

The rearrangement joins TRBV11-2 to TRBJ2-7, with 10 bases fitting TRBD2. Per the germline V gene, CDR1 is SGHAT and CDR2 is FQNNGV. J was trimmed by 2 bases and V by 0 bases; bases with no gene match: 4. This CDR3 has 16 residues. CDR3 loop: CASSLDPSGGTYEQYF. As DNA, the CDR3 is TGTGCCAGCAGCTTAGATCCTAGCGGGGGAACCTACGAGCAGTACTTC.

This chain uses TRBV6-2 or TRBV6-3 with TRBJ2-5, with D hard to call. This CDR3 is built from 16 residues. Trimming removed 1 base at V and 1 base at J, with 13 bases between. Germline V gives CDR1 MNHEY, CDR2 SVGEGT. For the CDR3, the DNA is TGTGCCAGCAGTTACTACGCAGGCCGGCCCCAAGAGACCCAGTACTTC. Translated, it gives CASSYYAGRPQETQYF.

This clonotype has only a few counts. The J gene is TRBJ2-4, the V gene TRBV6-1, with 14 bases that match TRBD2. The germline gives CDR1 MNHNS, CDR2 SASEGT. The V segment lost 6 bases and the J segment 8 bases; nucleotides outside the gene matches: 6. The CDR3 has 15 amino acids. This chain's CDR3 is CASSPGLAGVHIQYF. CDR3 nucleotide sequence: TGTGCCAGCAGCCCGGGACTAGCGGGAGTACACATTCAGTACTTC.

This chain joins TRBV6-6 and TRBJ2-2, with a tentative D call TRBD2 (6 bases). V was cut by 5 bases and J by 6 bases, with 10 bases left in between. Germline V gene data show CDR1 as MNHNY and CDR2 as SVGAGI (reference sequence). This CDR3 is built from 13 residues. CDR3 coding DNA: TGTGCCAGCAGTGCTAGCGCCGCCGGGGAGCTGTTTTTT. It is translated as CASSASAAGELFF.

The table lists this clonotype with a few counts. The rearrangement uses TRBV28 and TRBJ1-1; the D is unclear. V lost 8 bases and J 0 bases, leaving 7 bases between the germline ends. The V gene's germline CDR1 is MDHEN and CDR2 SYDVKM. This CDR3 has 12 residues. CDR3 sequence (DNA): TGTGCCAGCGCTTCCTTGAACACTGAAGCTTTCTTT. Translated, it gives CASASLNTEAFF.

This clonotype was detected once. The chain's CDR3 is CASGLWGHEQFF. Written as DNA, the CDR3 is TGTGCCAGCGGTCTGTGGGGCCATGAGCAGTTCTTC. The gene calls are TRBV6-2 or TRBV6-3 and TRBJ2-1; maybe TRBD1 (5 bases). Germline lookup yields CDR1 MNHEY and CDR2 SVGEGT. V gave up 8 bases and J gave up 8 bases, with 13 bases separating them. The CDR3 totals 12 residues.

This clonotype was found once. The chain has TRBV11-2 and TRBJ2-1; 10 nucleotides line up with TRBD2. In germline, CDR1 is SGHAT, CDR2 FQNNGV. The CDR3 has 16 amino acids. Trimming cost V 2 bases and J 4 bases; bases outside gene matches: 5. CDR3 coding DNA: TGTGCCAGCAGCTTAACTATAGCGGGGGGTTACAATGAGCAGTTCTTC. Amino acid sequence: CASSLTIAGGYNEQFF.

This clonotype was detected only a few times. This chain joins TRBV7-9 and TRBJ2-5; D unresolved. V was cut by 1 base and J by 2 bases, with 11 bases left in between. CDR1 is SEHNR, CDR2 FQNEAQ, per germline (reference sequence). This CDR3 region has 15 residues. The CDR3 nucleotides read TGTGCCAGCAGCTTAGGTGAAACAAGACAAGAGACCCAGTACTTC. Protein product: CASSLGETRQETQYF.

The V and J genes are TRBV5-1 and TRBJ1-2; no clear D gene. Germline CDR1 is SGHRS and CDR2 is YFSETQ. The germline V and J ends were trimmed by 2 bases and 7 bases, with 12 bases remaining between them. The CDR3 consists of 13 residues. DNA for the CDR3: TGCGCCAGCAGCTTAGAACCGGACGTTGGCTACACCTTC. Translating it yields CASSLEPDVGYTF.